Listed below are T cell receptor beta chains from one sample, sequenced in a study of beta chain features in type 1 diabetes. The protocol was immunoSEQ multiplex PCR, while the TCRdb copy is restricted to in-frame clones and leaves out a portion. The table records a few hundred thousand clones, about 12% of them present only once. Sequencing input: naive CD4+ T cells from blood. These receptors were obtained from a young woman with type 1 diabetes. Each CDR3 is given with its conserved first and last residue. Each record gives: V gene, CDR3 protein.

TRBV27	CASSWAGSSYNEQFF
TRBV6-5	CASSIQLMNTEAFF
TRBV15	CATSRETTETQYF
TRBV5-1	CASSDFYEQYF
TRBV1	CTSNRGAQETQYF
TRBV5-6	CASARQNSYNEQFF
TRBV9	CASSVAAGFGSPLHF
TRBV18	CASSPSGGRTEAFF
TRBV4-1	CASPNSLQGAQETQYF
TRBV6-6	CASSFETGMNTEAFF
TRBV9	CASSVGGTPSYNEQFF
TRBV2	CASSEEGLSSYEQYF
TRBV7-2	CASSIRTGAGNTIYF
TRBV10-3	CAIMGHASYEQYF
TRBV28	CASRNRTGLYF
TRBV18	CASSPERTGELFF
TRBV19	CASSPQGPLGLAGSYEQYF
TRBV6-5	CASSRTGYSNQPQHF
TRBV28	CASSRTGYYSYEQYF
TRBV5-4	CASSLGGSNTEAFF
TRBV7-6	CASSFQPSDHEQYF
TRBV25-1	CASSDRADGGELFF
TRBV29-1	CSVEAQNYGYTF
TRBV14	CASSLSGTGSFF
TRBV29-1	CSVAQGVDIQYF
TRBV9	CASSVGTSGSPSSYNEQFF
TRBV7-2	CASSLERNTEAFF
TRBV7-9	CASSPRRSGELFF
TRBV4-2	CASSQVTSGQNPNTGELFF
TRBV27	CASSPGTFAAANEKLFF
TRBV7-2	CATGLAGGGNTDTQYF
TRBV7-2	CASSLQGIAYGYTF
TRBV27	CASSLGQGSDTQYF
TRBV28	CASSRQTGGWEQYF
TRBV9	CASSVAGTYKQGVYGYTF
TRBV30	CAWSEGAGYGYTF
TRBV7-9	CASSLVSGQQSYEQYF
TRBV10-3	CASRGSGANVLTF
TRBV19	CASSITGTETQYF
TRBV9	CASSVVQGVVGELFF
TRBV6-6	CASSPQDYEQYF
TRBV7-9	CASSSGVDTQYF
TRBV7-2	CASSFGQGEREQYF
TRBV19	CASSNPGQGYEQYF
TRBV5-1	CASSFNPEEQFF
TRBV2	CASSGLASSYEQYF
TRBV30	CCLEGLAGYNEQFF
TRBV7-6	CASSRQYDEQYF
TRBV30	CARSVGLAGPDTQYF
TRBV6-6	CASSYTQATDTQYF
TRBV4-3	CASSRILAGDYNEQFF
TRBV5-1	CASSLGREVEQYF
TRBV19	CASRRQRDQPQHF
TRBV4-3	CASSQALAGVGETQYF
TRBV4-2	CASRASGSSTDTQYF
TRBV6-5	CASSSGSGANVLTF
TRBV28	CASGIISGGWSYEQYF